The 10 T cell receptor beta chains listed next were all sequenced from one sample in a study of shared clonotypes between healthy human individuals. Terminally differentiated effector memory CD45RA+ cells were left out of the naive CD8 fraction, which was CD45RO-negative and positively selected for CCR7. Sequenced by immunoSEQ multiplex PCR; TCRdb stores in-frame clones only, minus some. The data show millions of clones, about 95% seen once. Specimen: naive CD8+ T cells sorted from blood. All receptors derive from a man aged 18-30 years in good health.

The chain links TRBV28 to TRBJ1-2; tentative D call: TRBD1 (5 bases). The CDR3 has 15 amino acids. V was pared by 4 bases and J by 3 bases, with 15 bases between. The germline CDR1 and CDR2 sequences are MDHEN and SYDVKM. The CDR3 region has the DNA TGTGCCAGCAGTTCGGGGCTCCAAGGGGACTATGGCTACACCTTC. Its protein is CASSSGLQGDYGYTF.

This clone has only one observation. J is TRBJ2-1 and V is TRBV2, with TRBD1 identical over 10 bases. Germline V gives CDR1 SNHLY, CDR2 FYNNEI. Losses at the gene ends were 7 bases for V and 3 bases for J; bases not matched to a gene: 12. The CDR3 runs to 17 residues. The CDR3 region has the DNA TGTGCCAGCATGGGGACAGGGGCTAGCGGGTTCTACAATGAGCAGTTCTTC. Its protein is CASMGTGASGFYNEQFF.

This chain uses TRBV4-1 with TRBJ1-3; D not certain. The germline CDR1 and CDR2 sequences are MGHRA and YSYEKL. V dropped 0 bases and J dropped 2 bases, with 8 bases sitting between them. The CDR3 totals 15 residues. This CDR3 is CASSQDYAPGNTIYF. Written as DNA, the CDR3 is TGCGCCAGCAGCCAAGATTACGCCCCTGGAAACACCATATATTTT.

This chain uses TRBV6-1 with TRBJ2-5; 8 positions match TRBD2. CDR1 is MNHNS and CDR2 is SASEGT in the germline V gene. The CDR3 has 13 amino acids. The ends lost 6 bases at V and 5 bases at J; junction bases unmatched: 5. The CDR3 bases are TGTGCCAGCAGCGGGGGGGCCTATGAGACCCAGTACTTC. Encoded protein: CASSGGAYETQYF.

The chain recombines TRBV10-3 with TRBJ2-5, with TRBD2 matching 12 bases. The DNA end favors TRBJ2-7, so the J call may be wrong. The CDR3 contains 12 residues. Looked up from germline, CDR1 is ENHRY and CDR2 is SYGVKD. CDR3 residues: CAMTSGSYEQYF. The CDR3 bases are TGTGCCATGACTAGCGGGAGCTACGAGCAGTACTTC.

This clone was found once. The chain couples TRBV5-4 to TRBJ2-1; maybe TRBD1 (6 bases). Germline V gene data show CDR1 as SGHNT and CDR2 as YYREEE (reference sequence). The CDR3 loop spans 15 amino acids. Trimming pared 6 bases from V and 3 bases from J, leaving 16 bases between. The CDR3 region is CASTLLGAGYNEQFF. The CDR3 region has the DNA TGTGCCAGCACGCTGTTGGGGGCGGGCTACAATGAGCAGTTCTTC.

In its sample, this clone was seen once. The chain recombines TRBV27 with TRBJ2-7, with 12 bases that match TRBD2. The germline CDR1 and CDR2 sequences are MNHEY and SMNVEV (reference sequence). V lost 6 bases to trimming and J lost 0 bases; unmatched junction nucleotides: 9. CDR3 length: 17 amino acids. CDR3 loop: CASSRTSGTESSYEQYF. The CDR3 region has the DNA TGTGCCAGCAGCAGGACTAGCGGGACCGAGAGCTCCTACGAGCAGTACTTC.

This rearrangement joins TRBV27 to TRBJ2-2; 10 positions agree with TRBD1. V lost 5 bases to trimming and J lost 6 bases; unmatched junction nucleotides: 6. CDR1 and CDR2 from the germline V gene are MNHEY and SMNVEV (reference sequence). The CDR3 covers 15 residues. The CDR3, as DNA: TGTGCCAGCAGTCCTAGGACAGGGGGTCCCGGGGAGCTGTTTTTT. This codes for CASSPRTGGPGELFF.

The J gene is TRBJ2-3, the V gene TRBV6-5, with 9 bases lining up with TRBD1. The CDR3 loop spans 13 amino acids. Germline lookup yields CDR1 MNHEY and CDR2 SVGAGI. The V gene end was trimmed by 10 bases and the J gene end by 3 bases; junction bases not matched to a gene: 5. The DNA of the CDR3 is TGTGCCACCAGCGGACAGGGGACAGATACGCAGTATTTT. Protein sequence: CATSGQGTDTQYF.

The chain has TRBV19 and TRBJ1-2, with D perhaps TRBD1 (5 bases). There are 15 residues in the CDR3. V was trimmed by 1 base and J by 7 bases, leaving 16 bases between them. Germline lookup yields CDR1 LNHDA and CDR2 SQIVND (reference sequence). This chain's CDR3 is CASSIGAYGDPGYTF. DNA of the CDR3: TGTGCCAGTAGTATAGGGGCCTACGGGGACCCTGGCTACACCTTC.